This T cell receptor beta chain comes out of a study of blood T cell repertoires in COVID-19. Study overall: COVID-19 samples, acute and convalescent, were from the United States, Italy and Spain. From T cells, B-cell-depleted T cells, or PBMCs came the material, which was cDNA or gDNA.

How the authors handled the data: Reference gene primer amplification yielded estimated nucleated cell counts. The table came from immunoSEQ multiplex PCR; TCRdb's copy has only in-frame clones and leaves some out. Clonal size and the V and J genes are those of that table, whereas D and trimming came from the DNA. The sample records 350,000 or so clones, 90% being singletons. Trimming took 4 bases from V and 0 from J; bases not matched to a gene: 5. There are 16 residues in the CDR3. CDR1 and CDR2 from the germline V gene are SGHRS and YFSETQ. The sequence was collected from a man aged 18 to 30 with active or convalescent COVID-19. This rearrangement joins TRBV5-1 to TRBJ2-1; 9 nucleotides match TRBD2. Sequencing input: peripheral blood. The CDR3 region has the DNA TGCGCCAGCAGCCCGGAGACTAGCGGCTCCTACAATGAGCAGTTCTTC. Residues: CASSPETSGSYNEQFF.